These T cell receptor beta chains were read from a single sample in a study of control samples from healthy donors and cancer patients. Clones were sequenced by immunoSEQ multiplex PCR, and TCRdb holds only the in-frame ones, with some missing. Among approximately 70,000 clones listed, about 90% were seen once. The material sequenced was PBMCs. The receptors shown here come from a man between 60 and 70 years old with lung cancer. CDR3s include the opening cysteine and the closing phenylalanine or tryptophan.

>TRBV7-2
CASSLASPGQNSPLHF
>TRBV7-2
CASSFQGGRETQYF
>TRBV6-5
CASSYSLIDSQETQYF
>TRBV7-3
CASSLYSPLTTGTYNEQFF
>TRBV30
CAWGTGGNTEAFF
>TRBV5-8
CASNQYYSNQPQHF
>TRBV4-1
CASSQWGKNTGELFF
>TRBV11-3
CASKRGSNEKLFF
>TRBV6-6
CASSYSQGARDQPQHF
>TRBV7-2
CASSSAGTSGYNEQFF
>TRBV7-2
CASSLGWQKGTGYTF
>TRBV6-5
CASTRSEEAPLHF
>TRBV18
CASSSGPQETQYF
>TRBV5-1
CASLAGTEFTGELFF
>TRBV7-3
CASSFGQGATYGYTF
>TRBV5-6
CASRLWNGNQPQHF
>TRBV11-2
CASSFGGNTIYF
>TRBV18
CASSPETVSYGYTF
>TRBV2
CASSGDRGSNQPQHF
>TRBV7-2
CASSLAGTSILKSTNEKLFF
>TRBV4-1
CASSQELGFRKSSYNEQFF
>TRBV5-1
CASSWGLGVAYEQYF
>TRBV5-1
CASSLEERGGRRETQYF
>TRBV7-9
CASSSSGGRETQYF
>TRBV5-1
CASSLAGINWYNEQFF
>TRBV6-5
CASSKLAGGPGELFF
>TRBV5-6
CASSLGGPLAKNIQYF
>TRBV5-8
CASSLQGANEKLFF
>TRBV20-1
CSAPDRFEAFF
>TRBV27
CASKVGAGENNSPLHF
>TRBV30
CAWMARARTEAFF
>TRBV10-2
CASSGLTGPQHF
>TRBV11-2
CASSLTSEQFF
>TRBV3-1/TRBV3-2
CASSQFNQPQHF
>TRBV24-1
CATSDPEPGLPVNEQFF
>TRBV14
CASSQHPEGALDYGYTF
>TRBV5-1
CASSLGRNTEAFF
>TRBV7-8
CASSFSTYQETQYF
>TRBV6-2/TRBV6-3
CASSYLEVEQYF
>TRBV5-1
CASSLGGSGGTDTQYF
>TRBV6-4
CASTTRQGVGPLHF
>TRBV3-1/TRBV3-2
CASSHSQSGYTF
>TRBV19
CATQTGQRNEQFF
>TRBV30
CAWNRLNTEAFF
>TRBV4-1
CASSQEDLVSNQPQHF
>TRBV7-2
CASSFSQTVNTEAFF
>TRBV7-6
CASSLGQLLGTGELFF